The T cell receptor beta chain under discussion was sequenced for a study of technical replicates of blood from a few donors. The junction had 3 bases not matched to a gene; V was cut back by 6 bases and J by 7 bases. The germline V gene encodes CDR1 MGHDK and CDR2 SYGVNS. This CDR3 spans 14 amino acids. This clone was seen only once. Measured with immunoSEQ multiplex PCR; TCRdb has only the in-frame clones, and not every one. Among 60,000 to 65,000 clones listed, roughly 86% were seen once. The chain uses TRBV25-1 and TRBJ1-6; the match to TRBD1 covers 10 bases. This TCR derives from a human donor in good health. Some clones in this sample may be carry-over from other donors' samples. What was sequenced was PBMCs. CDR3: CASSRDRGNSPLHF. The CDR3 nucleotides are TGTGCCAGCAGCCGGGACAGGGGCAATTCACCCCTCCACTTT.